This T cell receptor (beta chain) was identified in a study of blood T cell repertoires in COVID-19 (TCRdb year 2020). Regarding the study in general: Samples from collaborators originated in the United States, Italy and Spain and spanned both the acute and convalescent phases of COVID-19. The repertoires were made available in a free public database intended to serve as a resource for research on the immune response to SARS-CoV-2. The material from the prospective study consisted of cDNA or gDNA derived from T cells, B-cell-depleted T cells, or PBMCs. Where available, HLA class I and class II types were taken from metadata supplied by the sample provider and were not determined by assay-based typing. The dataset comprised deeply sampled blood TCRbeta repertoires from subjects exposed to, actively infected with, or recovered from COVID-19. The sample metadata nearly always contained a de-identified subject ID, COVID-19 status, age in years and sex. Samples came from the ongoing ImmuneRACE study (first 160 participants) plus 1,254 subjects from 6 global collaborators. Broader findings and caveats from the paper: The quantity of clinical and demographic metadata differed by source and by participant and was supplied without curation.

Note on this clone: No cognate antigen has been identified for it. Base quality data are lacking; no much larger clone is found one base away.

The immunoSEQ Assay, a bias-controlled multiplex PCR, was used to amplify TCRbeta CDR3 regions from genomic DNA. Per the authors' processing: Nucleated cell counts per sample were estimated from amplification of reference gene primers within the assay. To quantify the absolute abundance of each unique TCRbeta CDR3 rearrangement, sequence reads were collapsed and filtered. For each sample, productive Simpson clonality was calculated by taking the square root of Simpson's diversity index across productive rearrangements. TCRdb's version of the immuneACCESS table is confined to in-frame rearrangements and falls short of the full clone set. An unresolved V gene accounts for under half of the shortfall where checked; the remainder is of unknown origin. That table gives V, J and clone size, and the DNA gave D and trimming. The table for this sample lists some 69,000 clones; about four fifths of them were counted only once. Jointly, the top ten make up 20% of the sample.

The collaborating institutions used their own protocols to collect whole blood in K2EDTA tubes. For TCRbeta analysis, collaborator samples were shipped as frozen whole blood, as isolated PBMCs, or as DNA extracted from either sample type. Trimmed from V: 8 bases; trimmed from J: 6 bases; junction bases lacking a gene match: 15. Measured from the cysteine to the phenylalanine, the CDR3 is 15 residues long. The CDR3 DNA has 45 bases and is translated from base 1. CDR1 is given as MNHEY and CDR2 as SVGAGI, both from the germline V gene. Material: peripheral blood. The rearranged chain carries TRBV6-5 and TRBJ1-2; 7 nucleotides in the junction match TRBD1. This TCR came from a woman in her seventies with acute or convalescent COVID-19. CDR3 protein: CASYRGGRGQDGYTF. The DNA sequence is TGTGCCAGCTATCGAGGGGGTAGGGGGCAGGATGGCTACACCTTC.